This T cell receptor (beta chain) was sequenced during a study of T cell repertoires in cytomegalovirus infection. Study information: Use of recently identified HLA-C-restricted and well-studied HLA-B-restricted CMV epitopes was part of the study. The public TCR beta signatures pointed to both CMV infection and matching HLA type.

Germline V gene data show CDR1 as MNHNS and CDR2 as SASEGT. V was clipped by 2 bases and J by 4 bases, with 14 bases between them. The CDR3 totals 15 residues. Only a few counts were recorded for this clonotype. Its specificity is unknown. TCRdb reprocessed the reads via MiXCR and lists one record per CDR3 protein. The data contain about 770,000 distinct CDR3 sequences, 25% to 30% of them singletons. Study-level findings and limits: People with CMV and the relevant HLA were identified by cumulative public TCR beta family frequency. HLA-C-restricted CMV-specific TCR beta clonotypes prevailed in the ex vivo response.

The clonotype was recovered from a human donor in good health (CMV status not recorded). Some clones in this sample may be carry-over from other donors' samples. This chain links TRBV6-1 with TRBJ2-5, with a tentative D call TRBD1 (6 bases). Specimen: cultured CD8+ T cells from PBMCs, collected from culture after CMV antigen stimulation. In DNA, the CDR3 is TGTGCCAGCAGTGAAAAGGGACATCAAACAGAGACCCAGTACTTC. It encodes CASSEKGHQTETQYF.